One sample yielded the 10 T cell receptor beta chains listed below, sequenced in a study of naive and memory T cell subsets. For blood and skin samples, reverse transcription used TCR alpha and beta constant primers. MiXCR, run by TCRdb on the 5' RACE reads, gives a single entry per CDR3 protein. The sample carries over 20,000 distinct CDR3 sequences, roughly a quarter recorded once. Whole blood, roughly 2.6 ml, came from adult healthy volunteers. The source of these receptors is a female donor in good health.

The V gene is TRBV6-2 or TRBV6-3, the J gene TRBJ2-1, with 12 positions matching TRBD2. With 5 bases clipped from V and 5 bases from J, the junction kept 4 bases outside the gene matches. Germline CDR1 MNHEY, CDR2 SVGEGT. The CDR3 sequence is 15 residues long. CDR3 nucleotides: TGTGCCAGCAGTCAGACTAGCGGGAGTGACAATGAGCAGTTCTTC. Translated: CASSQTSGSDNEQFF.

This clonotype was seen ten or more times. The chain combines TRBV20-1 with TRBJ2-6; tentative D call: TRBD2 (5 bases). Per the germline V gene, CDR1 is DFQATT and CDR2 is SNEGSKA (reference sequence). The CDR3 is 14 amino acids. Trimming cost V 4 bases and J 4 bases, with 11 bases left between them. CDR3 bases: TGCAGTGCTAAGAGGACTTTAGGGGCCAACGTCCTGACTTTC. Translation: CSAKRTLGANVLTF.

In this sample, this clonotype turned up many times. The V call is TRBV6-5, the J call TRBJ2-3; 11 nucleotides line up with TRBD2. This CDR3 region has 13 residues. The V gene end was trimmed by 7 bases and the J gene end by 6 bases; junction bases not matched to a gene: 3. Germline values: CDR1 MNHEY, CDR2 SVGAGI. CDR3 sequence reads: CASTRLAGDTQYF. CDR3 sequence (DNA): TGTGCCAGCACCAGACTAGCGGGGGATACGCAGTATTTT.

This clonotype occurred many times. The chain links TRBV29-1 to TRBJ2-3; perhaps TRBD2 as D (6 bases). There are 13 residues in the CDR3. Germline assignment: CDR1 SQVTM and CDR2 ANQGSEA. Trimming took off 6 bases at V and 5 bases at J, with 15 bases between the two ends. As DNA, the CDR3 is TGCAGCGTGGGTTCGCAGGGAGGAGATACGCAGTATTTT. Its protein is CSVGSQGGDTQYF.

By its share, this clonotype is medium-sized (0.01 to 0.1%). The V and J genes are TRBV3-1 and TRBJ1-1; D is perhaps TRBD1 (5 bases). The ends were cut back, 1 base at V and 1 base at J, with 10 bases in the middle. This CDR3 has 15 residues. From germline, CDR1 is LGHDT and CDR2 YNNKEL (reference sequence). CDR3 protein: CASSQAPGGNTEAFF. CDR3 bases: TGTGCCAGCAGCCAAGCCCCCGGGGGGAACACTGAAGCTTTCTTT.

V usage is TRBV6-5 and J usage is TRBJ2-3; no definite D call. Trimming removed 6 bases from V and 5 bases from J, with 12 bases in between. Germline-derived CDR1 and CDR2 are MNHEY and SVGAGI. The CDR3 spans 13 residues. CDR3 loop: CASRNYLEDTQYF. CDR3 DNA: TGTGCCAGCAGAAACTACCTCGAAGATACGCAGTATTTT.

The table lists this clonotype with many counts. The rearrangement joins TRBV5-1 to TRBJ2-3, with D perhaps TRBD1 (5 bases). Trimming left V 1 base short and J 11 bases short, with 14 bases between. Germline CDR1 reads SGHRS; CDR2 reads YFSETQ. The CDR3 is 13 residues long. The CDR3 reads CASSLTGSPLQYF. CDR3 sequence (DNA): TGCGCCAGCAGCTTGACAGGCTCTCCTCTGCAGTATTTT.

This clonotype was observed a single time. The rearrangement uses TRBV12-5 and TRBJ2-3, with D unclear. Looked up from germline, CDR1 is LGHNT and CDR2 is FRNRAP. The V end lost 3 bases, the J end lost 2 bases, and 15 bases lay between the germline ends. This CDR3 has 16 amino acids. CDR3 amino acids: CASGFRPRQFTDTQYF. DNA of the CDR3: TGTGCTAGTGGTTTCCGTCCGAGGCAGTTCACAGATACGCAGTATTTT. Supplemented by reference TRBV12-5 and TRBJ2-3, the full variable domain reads DARVTQTPRHKVTEMGQEVTMRCQPILGHNTVFWYRQTMMQGLELLAYFRNRAPLDDSGMPKDRFSAEMPDATLATLKIQPSEPRDSAVYFCASGFRPRQFTDTQYFGPGTRLTVL.

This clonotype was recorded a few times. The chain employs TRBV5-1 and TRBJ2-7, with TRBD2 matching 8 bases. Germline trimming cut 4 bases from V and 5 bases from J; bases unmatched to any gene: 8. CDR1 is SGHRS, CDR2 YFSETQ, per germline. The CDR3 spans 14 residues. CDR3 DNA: TGCGCCAGCAGCGGCGGGACTAGAACCCACGAGCAGTACTTC. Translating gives CASSGGTRTHEQYF.

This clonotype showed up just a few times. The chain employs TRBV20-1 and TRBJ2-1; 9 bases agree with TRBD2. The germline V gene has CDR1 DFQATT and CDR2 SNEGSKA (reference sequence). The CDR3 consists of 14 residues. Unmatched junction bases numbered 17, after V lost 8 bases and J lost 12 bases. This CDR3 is CSTGRLAGSDSQFF. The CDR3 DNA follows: TGCAGTACGGGCAGGCTAGCGGGATCAGACTCGCAGTTCTTC.